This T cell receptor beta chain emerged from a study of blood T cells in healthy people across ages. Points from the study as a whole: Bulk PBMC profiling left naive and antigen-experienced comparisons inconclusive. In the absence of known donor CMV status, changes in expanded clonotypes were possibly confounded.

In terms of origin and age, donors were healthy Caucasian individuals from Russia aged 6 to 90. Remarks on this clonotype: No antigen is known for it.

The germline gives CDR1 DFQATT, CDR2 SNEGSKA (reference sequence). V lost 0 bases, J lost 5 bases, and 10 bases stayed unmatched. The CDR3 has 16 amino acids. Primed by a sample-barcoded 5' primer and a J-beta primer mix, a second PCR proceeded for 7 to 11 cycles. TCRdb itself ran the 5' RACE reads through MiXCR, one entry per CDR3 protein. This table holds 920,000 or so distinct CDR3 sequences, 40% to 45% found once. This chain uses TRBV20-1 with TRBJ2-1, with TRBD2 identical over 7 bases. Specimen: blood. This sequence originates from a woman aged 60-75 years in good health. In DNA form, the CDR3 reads TGCAGTGCTAGAGAGCCGAGCGGGATATCTCACAATGAGCAGTTCTTC. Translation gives CSAREPSGISHNEQFF.